Following are 13 T cell receptor beta chains from one sample sequenced in a study of PD-1 blockade in mismatch repair-deficient tumors. Assay: immunoSEQ multiplex PCR; the TCRdb copy retains only in-frame clones and omits some. The sample lists around 38,000 clones; roughly three quarters were seen once. The starting material was peripheral blood, obtained 4 weeks after starting pembrolizumab. Every receptor here comes from an adult with mismatch repair-deficient cancer.

The genes are TRBV6-6 and TRBJ1-2, with a tentative D call TRBD1 (5 bases). The CDR3 covers 15 residues. Germline CDR1 reads MNHNY; CDR2 reads SVGAGI (reference sequence). Trimming removed 3 bases at V and 4 bases at J, with 15 bases between. The chain's CDR3 is CASSYSAGRGYGYTF. In DNA, the CDR3 is TGTGCCAGCAGTTATTCAGCGGGACGGGGCTATGGCTACACCTTC.

The chain uses TRBV27 and TRBJ2-5, with D perhaps matching TRBD1 (6 bases). The CDR3 is made up of 17 amino acids. Germline values: CDR1 MNHEY, CDR2 SMNVEV (reference sequence). V lost 5 bases and J lost 0, with 19 bases in between. Here the CDR3 reads CASSRIRGQTYQETQYF. CDR3 DNA: TGTGCCAGCAGTCGTATTAGGGGACAAACGTACCAAGAGACCCAGTACTTC.

About this clone itself: The same CDR3 can be traced to other DNA sequences in this sample. The V and J genes are TRBV6-5 and TRBJ1-2; D unclear. V shed 5 bases and J shed 8 bases, with 6 bases lying between them. The CDR3 extends over 10 amino acids. Germline loops: CDR1 MNHEY, CDR2 SVGAGI. CDR3 in DNA: TGTGCCAGCAGTGAAATAGGCTACACCTTC. It specifies CASSEIGYTF.

This clone was counted a single time. The J gene is TRBJ2-2, the V gene TRBV19; tentatively, D is TRBD2 (6 bases). CDR1 is LNHDA, CDR2 SQIVND, per germline (reference sequence). Trimming cost V 7 bases and J 5 bases, with 20 bases left between them. The length of the CDR3 is 16 residues. Written as DNA, the CDR3 is TGTGCCAGTAAGGGCCTTGCGGGACGGGGGACCGGGGAGCTGTTTTTT. Translated, it gives CASKGLAGRGTGELFF.

J is TRBJ1-2 and V is TRBV5-4; D gene uncertain. This CDR3 spans 13 amino acids. Germline CDR1 and CDR2: SGHNT and YYREEE (reference sequence). Trimming shortened V by 2 bases and J by 11 bases, and 16 bases separated the two germline ends. CDR3 residues: CASSLITPTEYTF. The DNA for the CDR3 is TGTGCCAGCAGCTTAATAACACCCACGGAGTACACCTTC.

The chain employs TRBV28 and TRBJ2-1, with D perhaps TRBD2 (5 bases). The germline V gene encodes CDR1 MDHEN and CDR2 SYDVKM. Trimming took 8 bases from V and 6 from J, leaving 11 bases between them. CDR3 length equals 12 residues. The CDR3 DNA is TGTGCCAGCTCTCGGGGAACCAATGAGCAGTTCTTC. It is translated as CASSRGTNEQFF.

The chain employs TRBV10-3 and TRBJ2-2; 10 bases fit TRBD1. V dropped 6 bases and J dropped 2; count of bases not matched to a gene: 9. The CDR3 sequence is 17 residues long. Germline loops: CDR1 ENHRY, CDR2 SYGVKD. The CDR3 loop is CAIRPPGQGTNTGELFF. The DNA of the CDR3 is TGTGCCATCAGACCTCCGGGACAGGGGACCAACACCGGGGAGCTGTTTTTT.

The chain uses TRBV5-4 and TRBJ1-1; no clear D gene. V lost 5 bases and J 10 bases, leaving 12 bases between the germline ends. The CDR3 is 11 amino acids. Germline lookup yields CDR1 SGHNT and CDR2 YYREEE (reference sequence). In DNA form, the CDR3 reads TGTGCCAGCAGTTCGGAGGGTTTAGCTTTCTTT. It yields the protein CASSSEGLAFF.

This clone was seen just once. V is TRBV11-2 and J is TRBJ2-1; maybe TRBD2 (6 bases). This CDR3 is 16 amino acids long. Trimming removed 1 base from V and 2 bases from J, with 12 bases in between. Germline V gene sequence: CDR1 SGHAT, CDR2 FQNNGV. CDR3 sequence: CASSLVSGTTYNEQFF. CDR3 DNA sequence: TGTGCCAGCAGCTTAGTTAGCGGCACGACCTACAATGAGCAGTTCTTC. Full variable domain (outside the CDR3, taken from reference TRBV11-2 and TRBJ2-1): EAGVAQSPRYKIIEKRQSVAFWCNPISGHATLYWYQQILGQGPKLLIQFQNNGVVDDSQLPKDRFSAERLKGVDSTLKIQPAKLEDSAVYLCASSLVSGTTYNEQFFGPGTRLTVL.

The chain couples TRBV10-2 to TRBJ2-3; 12 positions match TRBD2. CDR1 is WSHSY and CDR2 is SAAADI in the germline V gene. J gave up 0 bases and V 8 bases, and 6 bases lay outside the gene matches. The CDR3 runs 16 residues. The CDR3 DNA reads TGCGCCAGCTACCAGCTAGCGGGAGGGAGCACAGATACGCAGTATTTT. It is translated as CASYQLAGGSTDTQYF.

The gene calls are TRBV2 and TRBJ2-7, with 12 nucleotides matching TRBD1. V was clipped by 3 bases and J by 4 bases; unmatched bases: 4. The germline gives CDR1 SNHLY, CDR2 FYNNEI. The CDR3 runs 15 residues. The CDR3 spells CASSDGDRGHYEQYF. For the CDR3, the DNA is TGTGCCAGCAGTGATGGGGACAGGGGGCATTACGAGCAGTACTTC.

The V and J genes are TRBV10-3 and TRBJ2-2; D not resolved. The CDR3 runs to 14 residues. V was clipped by 10 bases and J by 1 base, with 13 bases between them. Germline CDR1 and CDR2: ENHRY and SYGVKD. The CDR3 sequence is CATKLDGNTGELFF. DNA of the CDR3: TGTGCCACCAAACTGGACGGGAACACCGGGGAGCTGTTTTTT.

The chain couples TRBV5-1 to TRBJ2-3; a possible D gene is TRBD2 (5 bases). V was shortened by 1 base and J by 4 bases, with 13 bases between the two germline ends. This CDR3 is built from 15 residues. Germline V gene sequence: CDR1 SGHRS, CDR2 YFSETQ. CDR3 sequence reads: CASSLQDERADTQYF. The CDR3 region has the DNA TGCGCCAGCAGCTTGCAGGACGAGAGGGCAGATACGCAGTATTTT.